One and the same sample provided the 14 T cell receptor beta chains below, sequenced in a study of T cells after yellow fever vaccination. From the 5' RACE reads, TCRdb called clonotypes with MiXCR, one entry per CDR3 protein. The sample contains around 100,000 distinct CDR3 sequences, roughly 8.9% of which appear only once. The sequencing used CD8+ T cells sorted from PBMCs, collected 45 days after the yellow fever booster vaccination. These receptors came from a young man who received the YFV17D yellow fever vaccine.

This clonotype is a singleton in its sample. This chain joins TRBV11-2 and TRBJ2-1, with 12 bases lining up with TRBD2. The ends lost 4 bases at V and 5 bases at J; junction bases unmatched: 6. Germline CDR1 and CDR2: SGHAT and FQNNGV. There are 16 residues in the CDR3. In DNA form, the CDR3 reads TGTGCCAGCAGCTCTTGGACTAGCGGGATGGACAATGAGCAGTTCTTC. It yields the protein CASSSWTSGMDNEQFF.

This clonotype was seen many times. The V and J genes are TRBV18 and TRBJ2-3, with a weak D call TRBD2 (6 bases). Germline V gives CDR1 KGHSH, CDR2 LQKENI. Trimming removed 4 bases from V and 2 bases from J, with 19 bases in between. The CDR3 spans 17 residues. The CDR3 nucleotides are TGTGCCAGCTCACAATTCTCCCGGGAGCGTATCACAGATACGCAGTATTTT. Its protein product is CASSQFSRERITDTQYF.

This clonotype was counted ten times or more. The V and J genes are TRBV10-3 and TRBJ2-7; 7 nucleotides agree with TRBD1. Trimming at V came to 11 bases and at J to 2 bases, leaving 9 bases not matched to a gene. CDR3 length equals 13 residues. Germline V gives CDR1 ENHRY, CDR2 SYGVKD. CDR3 region: CAVVRDRPYEQYF. In DNA, the CDR3 is TGTGCCGTAGTCCGGGACAGACCCTACGAGCAGTACTTC.

This clonotype was counted ten times or more. The chain is built from TRBV10-2 and TRBJ2-5; the match to TRBD2 covers 7 bases. The V and J ends lost 0 bases and 0 bases, in that order; junction bases with no gene match: 4. This CDR3 region has 16 residues. Germline CDR1 and CDR2: WSHSY and SAAADI. The CDR3 here is CASSESGGSYQETQYF. The CDR3 DNA is TGCGCCAGCAGTGAGTCGGGCGGGAGCTACCAAGAGACCCAGTACTTC.

This clonotype has ten or more counts. The chain is built from TRBV9 and TRBJ2-7; possibly TRBD1 or TRBD2 for D (5 bases each). Germline assignment: CDR1 SGDLS and CDR2 YYNGEE. Trimming stripped 3 bases from V and 2 bases from J, with 15 bases between. The CDR3 has 15 residues. This CDR3 is CASSASGTDAYEQYF. In DNA form, the CDR3 reads TGTGCCAGCAGCGCGTCCGGGACGGACGCCTACGAGCAGTACTTC.

This clonotype occurred many times. The chain joins TRBV4-3 to TRBJ1-2; TRBD1 matches at 7 bases. The CDR3 length is 13 residues. After removal of 2 bases from V and 8 bases from J, the junction contained 5 bases not matched to a gene. Germline lookup yields CDR1 LGHNA and CDR2 YSLEER. The CDR3 region is CASSQLQGGGYTF. The CDR3 region has the DNA TGCGCCAGCAGCCAACTGCAGGGGGGAGGCTACACCTTC.

Ten or more counts support this clonotype. CDR3 DNA sequence: TGCGCCAGCAGCTTGGGTCCGGAGCAGTTCTTC. The encoded protein is CASSLGPEQFF. The rearrangement joins TRBV5-1 to TRBJ2-1, with D unresolved. Germline CDR1 and CDR2: SGHRS and YFSETQ. Trimming cost V 0 bases and J 10 bases, with 5 bases left between them. The CDR3 covers 11 residues.

At least ten counts were recorded for this clonotype. This sequence joins TRBV20-1 and TRBJ1-2, with TRBD1 matching over 7 bases. V was pared by 6 bases and J by 4 bases, with 8 bases of the junction left unmatched. Germline V lookup: CDR1 DFQATT, CDR2 SNEGSKA (reference sequence). The length of the CDR3 is 13 residues. For the CDR3, the DNA is TGCAGTGCCCGGGAGGGGGCAACCTATGGCTACACCTTC. Amino acids: CSAREGATYGYTF.

This clonotype was recorded at least ten times. The V call is TRBV19, the J call TRBJ2-1; 9 bases are a match to TRBD2. Germline V CDR1 and CDR2: LNHDA, SQIVND (reference sequence). The CDR3 runs 14 residues. The V segment lost 3 bases and the J segment 7 bases; nucleotides outside the gene matches: 4. CDR3 sequence reads: CASSMAGGANEQFF. CDR3 nucleotide sequence: TGTGCCAGTAGTATGGCGGGAGGGGCTAATGAGCAGTTCTTC.

This clonotype has ten or more counts. V usage is TRBV30 and J usage is TRBJ2-1; 10 bases are shared with TRBD2. The ends lost 2 bases at V and 4 bases at J; junction bases unmatched: 8. The CDR3 spans 16 residues. Germline loops: CDR1 GTSNPN, CDR2 SVGIG (reference sequence). The CDR3 bases are TGTGCCTGGAGTAGTTTAGCGGGAGGCCCTTACAATGAGCAGTTCTTC. Its protein is CAWSSLAGGPYNEQFF.

This clonotype was found many times. V gene TRBV5-1 combines with J gene TRBJ2-2; the D gene is possibly TRBD1 (6 bases). V shed 0 bases and J shed 4 bases, with 22 bases lying between them. This CDR3 comprises 19 residues. Germline V gene sequence: CDR1 SGHRS, CDR2 YFSETQ. The CDR3: CASSLATLTGNFATGELFF. The CDR3 coding sequence is TGCGCCAGCAGCTTGGCCACCTTAACAGGGAACTTCGCCACCGGGGAGCTGTTTTTT.

This clonotype was detected ten times or more. The chain employs TRBV12-3 or TRBV12-4 and TRBJ2-7, with a possible D match to TRBD2 (6 bases). The CDR3 runs 15 residues. V gave up 4 bases and J gave up 1 base, with 14 bases separating them. The CDR3 spells CASSSQAGGSYEQYF. CDR3 bases: TGTGCCAGCAGTTCCCAAGCGGGTGGTTCCTACGAGCAGTACTTC.

In its sample, this clonotype was seen a few times. This chain uses TRBV4-3 with TRBJ2-7, with 12 nucleotides matching TRBD2. Germline CDR1 LGHNA, CDR2 YSLEER. Unmatched junction bases numbered 4, after V lost 0 bases and J lost 1 base. The length of the CDR3 is 17 residues. CDR3 sequence: CASSQDRTSGMSYEQYF. The CDR3 region has the DNA TGCGCCAGCAGCCAAGACCGGACTAGCGGGATGTCCTACGAGCAGTACTTC.

The rearrangement uses TRBV6-1 and TRBJ2-5; D is possibly TRBD2 (6 bases). Trimming pared 5 bases from V and 4 bases from J, leaving 17 bases between. Germline assignment: CDR1 MNHNS and CDR2 SASEGT. The CDR3 extends over 15 amino acids. CDR3 nucleotide sequence: TGTGCCAGCAGTCTGAACGGGGGTCGGATAGAGACCCAGTACTTC. It yields the protein CASSLNGGRIETQYF.